This TCR beta chain was recovered during a study of blood T cells in healthy people across ages. Turning to the study itself: Template switching captured about one barcoded beta molecule per two T cells.

PCR was performed a second time for about 7 to 11 cycles using a sample-barcoded 5' primer and a J-beta primer mix. TCRdb re-called the 5' RACE reads through MiXCR, storing one row per CDR3 protein. The table shows about 1,000,000 distinct CDR3 sequences, with 35% to 50% occurring only once. This clonotype was observed a single time. Every participating donor contributed approximately 9.5 milliliters of peripheral blood through a draw. Per germline, CDR1 KGHDR and CDR2 SFDVKD. The CDR3 contains 12 residues. Unmatched junction bases numbered 5, after V lost 9 bases and J lost 5 bases. This sequence originates from a woman aged 55-69 years in good health. The specimen was blood. The V call is TRBV24-1, the J call TRBJ2-5; 7 bases match TRBD1. The CDR3 spells CATGHRGETQYF. The CDR3 nucleotides read TGTGCCACCGGACACAGGGGTGAGACCCAGTACTTC.